These T cell receptor beta chains were read from a single sample in a study of PD-1 blockade in classical Hodgkin lymphoma. TCRdb keeps only in-frame clones here, not all; method: immunoSEQ multiplex PCR. The table includes about 17,000 clones, 60% to 85% detected once. The source material was CD4+ T cells from blood, sampled before the fourth cycle of nivolumab. Receptor source: a human donor with classical Hodgkin lymphoma. Each CDR3 is given with its conserved first and last residue. The D gene is left open where the match is weak. Not every row has a clone size; where given, it reads once, few, many or a size class.

d_call j_call v_call clone_size cdr3_nt cdr3_aa
- TRBJ2-2 TRBV11-2 - TGTGCCAGCAGCTTAGATCTTACCGGGGAGCTGTTTTTT CASSLDLTGELFF
TRBD1 TRBJ2-7 TRBV7-9 - TGTGCCAGCAGCCCTCTCCCGGGACAGGGCGGGTCCTACGAGCAGTACTTC CASSPLPGQGGSYEQYF
- TRBJ1-1 TRBV28 - TGTGCCAGCAGTCCAGGACAGCCGAACACTGAAGCTTTCTTT CASSPGQPNTEAFF
TRBD1 TRBJ2-1 TRBV19 - TGTGCCAGTAGGAAAACCGGGACAGGAGGCAATGAGCAGTTCTTC CASRKTGTGGNEQFF
TRBD1 TRBJ2-7 TRBV19 - TGTGCCAGAGGACAGGGGGCCTACGAGCAGTACTTC CARGQGAYEQYF
- TRBJ2-5 TRBV7-9 - TGTGCCAGCAGCCTCCGGGAATCGTCCATGGAGACCCAGTACTTC CASSLRESSMETQYF
- TRBJ1-3 TRBV5-5 - TGTGCCAGCAGCTTGGTAGTAGGACAGCGAGAGAAACACTCTGGAAACACCATATATTTT CASSLVVGQREKHSGNTIYF
- TRBJ2-7 TRBV28 - TGTGCCAGCAGTTTCCAAGGTTCAACCTACGAGCAGTACTTC CASSFQGSTYEQYF
- TRBJ2-7 TRBV6-1 once TGTGCCAGCAGCGTAAGCGACTACGAGCAGTACTTT CASSVSDYEQYF
TRBD1 TRBJ2-3 TRBV28 few TGTGCCAGCAGTCCCCTACCCGGGACAGCCACAGATACGCAGTATTTT CASSPLPGTATDTQYF
TRBD1 TRBJ2-7 TRBV2 - TGTGCCAGCAGACCCATTCATACCAGGGGGCGCGAGATCTACGAGCAGTACTTC CASRPIHTRGREIYEQYF
- TRBJ1-5 TRBV19 - TGTGCCAGTAGTATAGGACCTAATCAGCCCCAGCATTTT CASSIGPNQPQHF
TRBD2 TRBJ2-1 TRBV2 - TGTGCCAGCAGAGGGACTAGCGGGAGCTCCTACAATGAGCAGTTCTTC CASRGTSGSSYNEQFF
- TRBJ1-3 TRBV5-5 once TGTGCCAGCAGCTTGGCCTCCTCCTCCCTGAGAAACACCATATATTTT CASSLASSSLRNTIYF
- TRBJ2-4 TRBV6-5 - TGTGCCACAAGTCTAGCCAAAAACATTCAGTACTTC CATSLAKNIQYF
TRBD1 TRBJ2-1 TRBV15 - TGTGCCACCAGCAGAAGACAGGGTGGTGAGCAGTTCTTC CATSRRQGGEQFF
- TRBJ1-3 TRBV9 - TGTGCCAGCAGCGTGCCCGGAAACACCATATATTTT CASSVPGNTIYF
- TRBJ1-4 TRBV18 once TGTGCCAGCTCACCGCGGAGGGCCAGTTTAGGAACTAATGAAAAACTGTTTTTT CASSPRRASLGTNEKLFF
TRBD1 TRBJ2-3 TRBV28 few TGTGCCAGCAGTCCCCCCGGGACAGGGGGGACGTATTTT CASSPPGTGGTYF
- TRBJ2-7 TRBV18 - TGTGCCAGCTCACCCGACACCACCTACGAGCAGTACTTC CASSPDTTYEQYF
- TRBJ2-7 TRBV5-1 - TGCGCCAGCAGCTTGCGGGGATACGAGCAGTACTTC CASSLRGYEQYF
TRBD2 TRBJ2-5 TRBV29-1 - TGCAGCGTTGTCGAACTAGCGGGAGGACAGGAGACCCAGTACTTC CSVVELAGGQETQYF
TRBD2 TRBJ2-3 TRBV6-1 few TGTGCCAGCAGTGAAGCGCCCTGGAGAGCGGGAGTTAGTACAGATACGCAGTATTTT CASSEAPWRAGVSTDTQYF
- TRBJ2-2 TRBV6-1 - TGTGCCAGCGATGGCGCCATCGCGAACACCGGGGAGCTGTTTTTT CASDGAIANTGELFF
- TRBJ1-5 TRBV18 - TGTGCCAGCTCACCAGGGACAATAGGTCAGCCCCAGCATTTT CASSPGTIGQPQHF
- TRBJ2-1 TRBV11-2 once TGTGCCAGCAGCCTCATGGGCCCCACGTACAATGAGCAGTTCTTC CASSLMGPTYNEQFF
TRBD1 TRBJ2-7 TRBV15 - TGTGCCACCAGCAGAGATCGTTCGGGACAGGGGAGCTCCTACGAGCAGTACTTC CATSRDRSGQGSSYEQYF
- TRBJ1-3 TRBV28 - TGTGCCAGCAGTTTGGGGGGTTCTGGAAACACCATATATTTT CASSLGGSGNTIYF
TRBD1 TRBJ1-1 TRBV27 few TGTGCCAGCAGGCAGGGGGTCTTCACTGAAGCTTTCTTT CASRQGVFTEAFF
TRBD2 TRBJ2-1 TRBV19 - TGTGCCAGTAGTAAGGGGGGACTAGCAGTATACAATGAGCAGTTCTTC CASSKGGLAVYNEQFF
- TRBJ1-1 TRBV19 - TGTGCCAGTAGTATAGTAGGGGACACTGAAGCTTTCTTT CASSIVGDTEAFF
TRBD1 TRBJ1-2 TRBV4-1 once TGCGCCAGCAGCAACGTACAGGGGAACTATGGCTACACCTTC CASSNVQGNYGYTF
- TRBJ2-2 TRBV18 - TGTGCCAGCTCATTTGAACAGATAAGCACCGGGGAGCTGTTTTTT CASSFEQISTGELFF
TRBD1 TRBJ1-4 TRBV28 - TGTGCCAGCAGTTTACAGGGACAGCGAAGGAACGAAAAACTGTTTTTT CASSLQGQRRNEKLFF
- TRBJ1-2 TRBV6-1 once TGTGCCAGCGGTAGGACTCAATCTAACTATGGCTACACCTTC CASGRTQSNYGYTF
TRBD2 TRBJ2-3 TRBV4-1 - TGCGCCAGCAGTAAACGACATTTAGCGGGAGGTTTCTCAGATACGCAGTATTTT CASSKRHLAGGFSDTQYF
TRBD1 TRBJ1-2 TRBV5-1 - TGCGCCAGCAGCCCTGGACAGGACTATGGCTACACCTTC CASSPGQDYGYTF
TRBD1 TRBJ2-5 TRBV6-1 few TGTGCCAGCAGGGAACGAACAGGGGGCTGGGAGACCCAGTACTTC CASRERTGGWETQYF
- TRBJ2-5 TRBV10-3 - TGTGCCATCAGTGATAGGGCTAGGGTTACTTTGGAGACCCAGTACTTC CAISDRARVTLETQYF
TRBD1 TRBJ1-6 TRBV5-6 - TGTGCCAGCCAGGAGAGGGGGCGCGCCTATAATTCACCCCTCCACTTT CASQERGRAYNSPLHF
TRBD2 TRBJ2-1 TRBV19 - TGTGCCAGTAACGTAAAGTATACCCCGGGACTAGCTGTTAGGAGCTCCTACAATGAGCAGTTCTTC CASNVKYTPGLAVRSSYNEQFF
- TRBJ2-7 TRBV25-1 few TGTGCCAGCAGTGAATGGGTAGGCGAGCAGTACTTC CASSEWVGEQYF
TRBD1 TRBJ1-2 TRBV7-6 - TGTGCCAGCAGCCGACAGGGCAACTATGGCTACACCTTC CASSRQGNYGYTF
- TRBJ1-5 TRBV18 - TGTGCCAGCTCACCACTAAACAATCAGCCCCAGCATTTT CASSPLNNQPQHF
- TRBJ2-5 TRBV30 - TGTGCCTGGAGTGAAGGCAACGGGGGAACCCAGTACTTC CAWSEGNGGTQYF